This T cell receptor (beta chain) stems from a study of blood T cell repertoires in COVID-19. Study-level background: The samples span acute and convalescent COVID-19 from the United States, Italy and Spain. T cells, B-cell-depleted T cells, or PBMCs provided the cDNA or gDNA that served as material.

The germline V gene has CDR1 SGHNT and CDR2 YYREEE (reference sequence). This CDR3 spans 15 amino acids. The ends lost 4 bases at V and 5 bases at J; junction bases unmatched: 7. The table lists this clone with a few counts. In the authors' workflow: Estimation of nucleated cell counts relied on the amplification of reference gene primers. Sequencing used immunoSEQ multiplex PCR; TCRdb keeps in-frame clones, though not all of them. V, J and clone size derive from that table, while D and trimming were established from the DNA sequence. Here the sample spans 210,000 or so clones, around 80% being singletons.

Sequencing input: peripheral blood. The chain employs TRBV5-4 and TRBJ1-1, with TRBD1 matching over 11 bases. This receptor was obtained from a woman older than 75 with active or convalescent COVID-19. The CDR3 DNA reads TGTGCCAGCAGCAGCCCCGGGACAGGGGGTACTGAAGCTTTCTTT. This translates into CASSSPGTGGTEAFF.